This T cell receptor beta chain was sequenced during a study of T cells after yellow fever vaccination. TCRdb ran MiXCR on the 5' RACE reads and lists one entry per CDR3 protein. Of about 580,000 distinct CDR3 sequences in the sample, less than 20% were seen once. Study-level findings and limits: Boosting was followed by the reappearance of most primary-vaccination clones (around 96% CD4, under 90% CD8). Clonotypes shared by both compartments, CD4 and CD8, made up a small share.

A few counts support this clonotype. Its specificity is not known. The CDR3 contains 18 residues. V was clipped by 2 bases and J by 3 bases; unmatched bases: 13. Germline V gene lookup returns CDR1 MGHRA and CDR2 YSYEKL. The TCR sequence derives from a man aged 18 to 29 who received the YFV17D yellow fever vaccine. The gene calls are TRBV4-1 and TRBJ2-5, with 9 nucleotides matching TRBD2. The sample consisted of PBMCs, taken 5 to 6 days after the first yellow fever vaccination. The CDR3 DNA is TGCGCCAGCAGCCAACCACCGCGACTGGCGGGGGGGAAAGAGACCCAGTACTTC. It encodes CASSQPPRLAGGKETQYF.